This is a list of T cell receptor beta chains from one sample in a study of blood T cell repertoires in COVID-19. Some clones are missing from TCRdb's copy, which holds only in-frame ones; the method was immunoSEQ multiplex PCR. The sample holds tens of thousands of clones; roughly 90% are singletons and the top ten take roughly an eighth. Sequenced: peripheral blood. The receptors derive from a human donor with active COVID-19. The donor label of this sample is uncertain. CDR3s include the opening cysteine and the closing phenylalanine or tryptophan. Each record gives: D gene, J gene, CDR3 length, V gene, clone size, CDR3 protein, CDR3 DNA. D genes are given only for firm matches. Size values are once, few and many counts, or a class for expanded clones, and some rows have none.

>TRBD1|TRBJ1-1|14|TRBV5-1|-
CASSSRGQNTEAFF
TGCGCCAGCAGCTCCAGGGGGCAGAACACTGAAGCTTTCTTT
>-|TRBJ1-1|15|TRBV7-2|-
CASSLGRQLISEAFF
TGTGCCAGCAGCTTAGGGCGGCAGCTAATTTCTGAAGCTTTCTTT
>TRBD2|TRBJ2-1|17|TRBV9|-
CASSAIAGGFAYNEQFF
TGTGCCAGCAGCGCCATAGCGGGGGGGTTCGCCTACAATGAGCAGTTCTTC
>TRBD1|TRBJ1-1|16|TRBV5-5|-
CASSLGRGPEGTEAFF
TGTGCCAGCAGCTTGGGGAGGGGGCCCGAGGGGACTGAAGCTTTCTTT
>TRBD1|TRBJ1-2|14|TRBV9|-
CASSVAGGNYGYTF
TGTGCCAGCAGCGTAGCAGGGGGGAACTATGGCTACACCTTC
>-|TRBJ1-1|15|TRBV2|once
CASTLYGDTNTEAFF
TGTGCCAGCACCCTCTATGGGGACACGAACACTGAAGCTTTCTTT
>-|TRBJ2-1|14|TRBV6-5|few
CASSRGSSYNEQFF
TGTGCCAGCAGCCGGGGGAGCTCCTACAATGAGCAGTTCTTC
>-|TRBJ2-2|13|TRBV7-3|-
CASSLNRGGELFF
TGTGCCAGCAGCTTAAATAGAGGCGGGGAGCTGTTTTTT
>TRBD1|TRBJ2-2|15|TRBV11-2|once
CASRRDSANTGELFF
TGTGCCAGCAGAAGGGACAGCGCGAACACCGGGGAGCTGTTTTTT
>-|TRBJ1-2|15|TRBV18|-
CASSPLPDVRDGYTF
TGTGCCAGCTCACCACTGCCCGATGTGAGGGATGGCTACACCTTC
>TRBD1|TRBJ1-4|15|TRBV28|-
CASRARGLANEKLFF
TGTGCCAGCAGAGCCAGGGGGCTGGCTAATGAAAAACTGTTTTTT
>TRBD1|TRBJ1-5|15|TRBV6-5|-
CASNMDRASNQPQHF
TGTGCCAGCAACATGGACAGGGCGAGCAATCAGCCCCAGCATTTT
>TRBD1|TRBJ1-4|21|TRBV6-6|-
CASSPTGYLMTGWATNEKLFF
TGTGCCAGCAGTCCGACAGGGTACCTTATGACCGGATGGGCAACTAATGAAAAACTGTTTTTT
>TRBD1|TRBJ2-2|15|TRBV4-1|-
CASSQTGSEVGELFF
TGCGCCAGCAGCCAGACAGGGAGTGAGGTCGGGGAGCTGTTTTTT
>-|TRBJ1-6|15|TRBV6-2/TRBV6-3|-
CASSYSWHADSPLHF
TGTGCCAGCAGTTACTCTTGGCACGCCGATTCACCCCTCCACTTT
>TRBD2|TRBJ2-3|12|TRBV19|-
CASSMSGLVWYF
TGTGCCAGTAGTATGTCGGGACTAGTATGGTATTTT
>-|TRBJ2-3|10|TRBV2|-
CASVVDTQYF
TGTGCCAGCGTAGTGGATACGCAGTATTTT
>TRBD1|TRBJ2-7|14|TRBV4-3|-
CASSQNRGEVEQYF
TGCGCCAGCAGCCAAAACAGGGGAGAAGTCGAGCAGTACTTC
>TRBD1|TRBJ1-1|14|TRBV5-1|once
CASSTGGANTEAFF
TGCGCCAGCAGTACAGGGGGGGCGAACACTGAAGCTTTCTTT
>-|TRBJ2-1|15|TRBV9|-
CASSGNRVGWNEQFF
TGTGCCAGCAGCGGCAACAGGGTGGGATGGAATGAGCAGTTCTTC
>TRBD1|TRBJ1-1|16|TRBV7-8|-
CASSPKYGTGGTEAFF
TGTGCCAGCAGCCCAAAATACGGGACAGGGGGTACTGAAGCTTTCTTT
>-|TRBJ2-1|14|TRBV6-2/TRBV6-3|-
CASSYGGVFNEQFF
TGTGCCAGCAGTTACGGCGGAGTCTTTAATGAGCAGTTCTTC
>-|TRBJ1-1|15|TRBV13|-
CASSLAGVRGTEAFF
TGTGCCAGCAGCTTGGCAGGGGTCAGGGGCACTGAAGCTTTCTTT
>TRBD1|TRBJ2-7|14|TRBV6-6|-
CASSPGQGIYEQYF
TGTGCCAGCAGCCCGGGACAGGGTATTTACGAGCAGTACTTC
>TRBD2|TRBJ2-3|17|TRBV4-1|-
CASKPTASGGSTDTQYF
TGCGCCAGTAAGCCAACGGCTAGCGGGGGGAGCACAGATACGCAGTATTTT
>TRBD2|TRBJ2-2|16|TRBV4-3|-
CASSQDASGNTGELFF
TGCGCCAGCAGCCAAGATGCTAGCGGGAACACCGGGGAGCTGTTTTTT
>TRBD1|TRBJ1-3|17|TRBV7-9|once
CASSLVGRQGTGNTIYF
TGTGCCAGCAGCTTAGTGGGGCGACAGGGGACTGGAAACACCATATATTTT
>-|TRBJ1-5|15|TRBV18|-
CASSRTGSNNQPQHF
TGTGCCAGCTCACGTACAGGGTCCAACAATCAGCCCCAGCATTTT
>-|TRBJ1-2|12|TRBV19|-
CASSTRLRGYTF
TGTGCCAGTAGTACCCGATTGAGGGGCTACACCTTC
>TRBD1|TRBJ2-7|14|TRBV7-9|-
CASSLGTGIDEQYF
TGTGCCAGCAGCTTAGGGACAGGGATCGACGAGCAGTACTTC
>-|TRBJ2-7|14|TRBV5-1|once
CASSPGQGPYEQYF
TGCGCCAGCAGCCCTGGACAAGGTCCCTACGAGCAGTACTTC
>-|TRBJ2-1|15|TRBV9|-
CASSVGGGPIDEQFF
TGTGCCAGCAGCGTAGGGGGGGGCCCCATCGATGAGCAGTTCTTC
>TRBD2|TRBJ2-1|16|TRBV5-1|-
CASSLLLAGSYNEQFF
TGCGCCAGCAGCTTGTTACTAGCGGGGTCCTACAATGAGCAGTTCTTC
>-|TRBJ2-7|13|TRBV20-1|-
CSASQTAGYEQYF
TGCAGTGCTAGTCAGACGGCGGGCTACGAGCAGTACTTC
>-|TRBJ2-2|14|TRBV19|-
CAREGLPDTGELFF
TGTGCCAGAGAGGGCCTACCGGACACCGGGGAGCTGTTTTTT